One and the same sample provided the 8 T cell receptor beta chains below, sequenced in a study of blood T cells in healthy people across ages. A second PCR, run for roughly 7 to 11 cycles, used a sample-barcoded 5' primer plus a J-beta primer mix. TCRdb fed the 5' RACE reads into MiXCR, producing one record per CDR3 protein. This table has 1.5 million to 2 million distinct CDR3 sequences, 28% appearing once. Material for sequencing was blood. These receptors came from a woman aged 30 to 39 in good health.

As for this clonotype: The junction and the germline gene differ at one end; a read error may be behind it. The V call is TRBV29-1, the J call TRBJ2-1; 7 bases are shared with TRBD2. The CDR3 extends over 15 amino acids. Per the germline V gene, CDR1 is SQVTM and CDR2 is ANQGSEA. The CDR3 protein is CSAVAAGRGNNEQCF. The CDR3 region has the DNA TGCAGCGCAGTAGCAGCCGGGCGGGGGAACAATGAGCAGTGCTTC.

The chain links TRBV6-2 or TRBV6-3 to TRBJ2-6; no definite D call. Trimming removed 5 bases at V and 0 bases at J, with 14 bases between. Germline V CDR1 and CDR2: MNHEY, SVGEGT. The CDR3 covers 17 residues. This chain's CDR3 is CASSLSGRSSGANVLTF. The CDR3 DNA reads as TGTGCCAGCAGTCTCTCCGGTCGTAGCTCTGGGGCCAACGTCCTGACTTTC.

A word on this clonotype: The junction departs from germline at one end; a sequencing error may be responsible. This chain links TRBV25-1 with TRBJ2-1; possibly TRBD1 for D (5 bases). The end of the DNA is better explained by TRBJ2-7, so the J call may be wrong. CDR1 and CDR2 (germline): MGHDK, SYGVNS. This CDR3 contains 13 residues. The CDR3 spells CTSSKAGIYEQYF. CDR3 sequence (DNA): TGTACCAGCAGTAAGGCAGGGATCTACGAGCAGTACTTC.

Only a few counts were recorded for this clonotype. This chain links TRBV18 with TRBJ2-5, with 7 bases that match TRBD1. Germline assignment: CDR1 KGHSH and CDR2 LQKENI. The CDR3 extends over 14 amino acids. Trimming took 3 bases from V and 5 from J; bases not matched to a gene: 6. Here the CDR3 DNA reads TGTGCCAGCTCACCCACCGGGACAGTCGAGACCCAGTACTTC. It yields the protein CASSPTGTVETQYF. The full variable domain, in which reference TRBV18 and TRBJ2-5 provide the parts outside the CDR3, is NAGVMQNPRHLVRRRGQEARLRCSPMKGHSHVYWYRQLPEEGLKFMVYLQKENIIDESGMPKERFSAEFPKEGPSILRIQQVVRGDSAAYFCASSPTGTVETQYFGPGTRLLVL.

This clonotype appeared a few times. The CDR3 region is CASRMGGSDTQYF. The CDR3 DNA reads as TGTGCCTCACGGATGGGGGGCTCAGATACGCAGTATTTT. The rearrangement uses TRBV5-5 and TRBJ2-3; D may match TRBD1 or TRBD2 (6 bases each). The V gene lost 10 bases and the J gene lost 4 bases, with 16 bases spanning the gap. CDR1 is SGHKS and CDR2 is YYEKEE in the germline V gene (reference sequence). The CDR3 loop spans 13 amino acids.

This clonotype showed up just a few times. The chain uses TRBV12-3 or TRBV12-4 and TRBJ2-7; 11 bases map to TRBD2. With V trimmed by 7 bases and J by 0 bases, 11 bases remained unmatched. The CDR3 loop spans 17 amino acids. The CDR3 loop is CASTPGLADPSSYEQYF. The CDR3 region has the DNA TGTGCCAGCACCCCGGGACTAGCGGACCCTAGCTCCTACGAGCAGTACTTC.

This clonotype was counted a few times. The chain couples TRBV12-3 or TRBV12-4 to TRBJ2-1; TRBD1 aligns across 8 bases. The V gene end was trimmed by 5 bases and the J gene end by 4 bases; junction bases not matched to a gene: 10. The CDR3 consists of 16 residues. CDR3 nucleotide sequence: TGTGCCAGCAGTGACTCGTCCAGGGGGCTGTACAATGAGCAGTTCTTC. It encodes CASSDSSRGLYNEQFF.

The chain employs TRBV5-5 and TRBJ2-5; 9 bases fit TRBD2. CDR3 length: 15 amino acids. J lost 1 base, V lost 2 bases, and 3 bases had no gene match. The germline V gene has CDR1 SGHKS and CDR2 YYEKEE (reference sequence). CDR3 DNA: TGTGCCAGCAGCTTCCCAGCGGGGGGCCAAGAGACCCAGTACTTC. Translation: CASSFPAGGQETQYF.